This T cell receptor beta chain appears in the sequencing data of a study of regulatory and conventional T cells in RAG deficiency. The method was immunoSEQ multiplex PCR; TCRdb's version includes in-frame clones alone and lacks a portion of them. The sample includes fewer than 35,000 clones, 80% to 90% of them seen just once. CDR1 and CDR2 (germline): SGHRS, YFSETQ. CDR3 length: 11 residues. Trimming took off 7 bases at V and 5 bases at J, with 10 bases between the two ends. With regard to this clone: Its antigen remains unidentified.

Regarding the study as a whole: Patient subsets had shorter CDR3s; Omenn Treg-Tconv overlap exceeded 75%. Compared with controls, unique Treg TCR beta sequences dropped approximately 100-fold in Omenn syndrome and CID/AS.

The same data also went into a second study, on regulatory T cells. That paper notes: The PCR used 52 TRBV and 13 TRBJ primers.

Sequenced: CD8+ T cells sorted from blood. The rearrangement links TRBV5-1 to TRBJ2-7; D is uncertain. This TCR derives from a human donor in good health. The CDR3 sequence: CASSFGHEQYF. The CDR3 coding sequence is TGCGCCAGCTCCTTTGGCCACGAGCAGTACTTC.